This T cell receptor (beta chain) was sequenced in a study of blood T cell repertoires in COVID-19. In the study overall: Samples taken during acute and convalescent COVID-19 were collected in the United States, Italy and Spain. Sources were T cells, B-cell-depleted T cells, or PBMCs; the material itself was cDNA or gDNA.

The CDR3 covers 15 residues. Germline assignment: CDR1 SGHRS and CDR2 YFSETQ. V lost 0 bases, J lost 7 bases, and 7 bases stayed unmatched. As originally analysed: Nucleated cell number was recorded as an estimate derived from reference gene primer amplification. Here immunoSEQ multiplex PCR was the method, and the copy in TCRdb shows in-frame clones only, minus some. V and J calls and clone size come straight from that table; D and trimming were deduced from the DNA. The sample holds 150,000 to 200,000 clones, roughly 80% seen once. This chain joins TRBV5-1 and TRBJ1-2; 9 bases are shared with TRBD1. Sequenced input: peripheral blood. The receptor was derived from a man in his fifties or sixties with active or convalescent COVID-19. In nucleotides, the CDR3 is TGCGCCAGCAGCTTGGTGACCGGGACAGGGCTTGGCTACACCTTC. Encoded protein: CASSLVTGTGLGYTF.